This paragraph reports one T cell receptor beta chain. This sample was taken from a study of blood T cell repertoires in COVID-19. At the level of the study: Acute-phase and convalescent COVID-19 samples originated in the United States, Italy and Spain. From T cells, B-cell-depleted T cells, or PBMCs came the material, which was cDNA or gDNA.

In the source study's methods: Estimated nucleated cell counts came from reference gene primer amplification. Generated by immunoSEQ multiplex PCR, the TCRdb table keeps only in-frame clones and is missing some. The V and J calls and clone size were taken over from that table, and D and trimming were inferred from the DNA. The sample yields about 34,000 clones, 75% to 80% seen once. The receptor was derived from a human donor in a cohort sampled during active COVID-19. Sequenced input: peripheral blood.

In nucleotides, the CDR3 is TGTGCCAGCAGTGAAGCGGAGAAAGAGACCCAGTACTTC. This gives the protein CASSEAEKETQYF. The chain carries TRBV2 and TRBJ2-5; D is uncertain. Trimming took 0 bases from V and 3 from J, leaving 5 bases between them. The CDR3 length is 13 residues. Germline V lookup: CDR1 SNHLY, CDR2 FYNNEI.